This T cell receptor (beta chain) appears in the sequencing data of a study of blood T cell repertoires in COVID-19. The V gene's germline CDR1 is SNHLY and CDR2 FYNNEI. There are 12 residues in the CDR3. The V gene lost 7 bases and the J gene lost 4 bases, with 10 bases spanning the gap. Original handling: Scientists estimated how many nucleated cells there were by amplifying reference gene primers. Produced via immunoSEQ multiplex PCR; TCRdb's table is partial and in-frame only. The V and J calls and clone size are taken from that table; D and trimming were inferred from the DNA. The table lists roughly 72,000 clones, 79% of them singletons, with 5.4% in the top ten.

This TCR was sampled from a woman aged 80 or older with active or convalescent COVID-19. J is TRBJ1-2 and V is TRBV2; D is uncertain. The specimen sequenced was peripheral blood. The CDR3 nucleotides are TGTGCCAGCAACCGACAAAGCTATGGCTACACCTTC. It is translated as CASNRQSYGYTF.